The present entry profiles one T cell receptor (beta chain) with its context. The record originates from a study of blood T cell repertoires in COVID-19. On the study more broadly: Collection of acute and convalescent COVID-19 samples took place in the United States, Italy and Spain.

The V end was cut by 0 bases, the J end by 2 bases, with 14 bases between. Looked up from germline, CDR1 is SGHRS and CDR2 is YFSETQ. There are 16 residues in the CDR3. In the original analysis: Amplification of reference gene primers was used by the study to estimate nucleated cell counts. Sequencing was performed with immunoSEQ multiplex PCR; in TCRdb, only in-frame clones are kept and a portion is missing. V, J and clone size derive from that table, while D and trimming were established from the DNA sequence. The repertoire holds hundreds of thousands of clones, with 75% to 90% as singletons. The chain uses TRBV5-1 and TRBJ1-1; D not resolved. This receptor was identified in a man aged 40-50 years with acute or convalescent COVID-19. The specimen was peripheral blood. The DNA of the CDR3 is TGCGCCAGCAGCTTGGCCGCACCATTTACAAACACTGAAGCTTTCTTT. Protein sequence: CASSLAAPFTNTEAFF.